What follows are 29 T cell receptor beta chains derived from one specimen sequenced in a study of blood T cells in healthy people across ages. The use of a sample-barcoded 5' primer and a J-beta primer mix characterized a second PCR of about 7 to 12 cycles. In TCRdb, the 5' RACE reads were re-called with MiXCR into one record per CDR3 protein. This sample has some 890,000 distinct CDR3 sequences, with 25% to 30% found just once. These data were also reused for a study on T cells of mothers and their children.

Specimen: blood. The receptors were gathered from a woman aged 40 to 55 in good health.

This clonotype was recorded once. This chain links TRBV20-1 with TRBJ2-5; 8 positions match TRBD2. From germline, CDR1 is DFQATT and CDR2 SNEGSKA (reference sequence). V lost 3 bases, J lost 11 bases, and 20 bases stayed unmatched. The CDR3 totals 16 residues. The CDR3, as DNA: TGCAGTGCTAGGGTCCATAGCGGGGTGATCTACAATGAGCAGTACTTC. This encodes CSARVHSGVIYNEQYF.

This chain joins TRBV5-8 and TRBJ1-1; D is unresolved. Per the germline V gene, CDR1 is SGHTS and CDR2 is YDEGEE. Trimming removed 4 bases at V and 5 bases at J, with 15 bases between. The CDR3 covers 14 residues. The CDR3 DNA is TGTGCCAGCAGCATCCCCTCGGGGAGGACTGAAGCTTTCTTT. It yields the protein CASSIPSGRTEAFF.

CDR3 sequence: CASSRDRFEGEQYF. CDR3 in DNA: TGTGCCAGCAGCCGAGACAGGTTCGAAGGCGAGCAGTACTTC. The J gene is TRBJ2-7, the V gene TRBV12-3 or TRBV12-4, with D perhaps matching TRBD1 (6 bases). With 6 bases removed from V and 6 bases from J, the gap between germline ends came to 18 bases. The CDR3 contains 14 residues.

This clonotype was counted a single time. A much larger clonotype is one base distant, so this may be a read error. This chain joins TRBV20-1 and TRBJ2-1, with 15 bases fitting TRBD2. The assigned J gene may be wrong: the sequence end matches TRBJ2-7 better. Germline V CDR1 and CDR2: DFQATT, SNEGSKA (reference sequence). The CDR3 extends over 18 amino acids. CDR3 DNA: TGCAGTGCTACCGGACTAGCGGGGGGGAGGAGCTCCTACAATGAGCAGTACTTC. Residues: CSATGLAGGRSSYNEQYF.

Concerning this clonotype itself: This may stem from a read error, because a much larger clone lies one nucleotide away. The CDR3 is CASSLQDQGNEQFF. The CDR3 region has the DNA TGCGCCAGCAGCTTACAGGACCAAGGGAATGAGCAGTTCTTC. This chain connects TRBV5-1 to TRBJ2-1; a possible D gene is TRBD1 (5 bases). V was pared by 2 bases and J by 7 bases, with 13 bases between. The CDR3 has 14 residues. Germline CDR1 SGHRS, CDR2 YFSETQ.

In DNA, the CDR3 is TGCGCCAGCAGCGCGAATTACTTCATGAACACTGAAGCTTTCTTT. Protein product: CASSANYFMNTEAFF. The chain couples TRBV5-1 to TRBJ1-1; D gene ambiguous. V was cut by 4 bases and J by 0 bases, with 13 bases left in between. The CDR3 covers 15 residues. The germline V gene encodes CDR1 SGHRS and CDR2 YFSETQ. Complete variable domain (other parts from reference TRBV5-1 and TRBJ1-1): KAGVTQTPRYLIKTRGQQVTLSCSPISGHRSVSWYQQTPGQGLQFLFEYFSETQRNKGNFPGRFSGRQFSNSRSEMNVSTLELGDSALYLCASSANYFMNTEAFFGQGTRLTVV.

The CDR3 protein is CATKETGANTEAFF. CDR3 nucleotide sequence: TGCGCCACCAAAGAGACAGGAGCGAACACTGAAGCTTTCTTT. The J gene is TRBJ1-1, the V gene TRBV5-1; D might be TRBD1 (6 bases). The germline V gene has CDR1 SGHRS and CDR2 YFSETQ. CDR3 length equals 14 residues. V lost 9 bases and J lost 1, with 16 bases in between. Full variable domain (outside the CDR3, taken from reference TRBV5-1 and TRBJ1-1): KAGVTQTPRYLIKTRGQQVTLSCSPISGHRSVSWYQQTPGQGLQFLFEYFSETQRNKGNFPGRFSGRQFSNSRSEMNVSTLELGDSALYLCATKETGANTEAFFGQGTRLTVV.

The V and J genes are TRBV29-1 and TRBJ2-2, with 10 bases fitting TRBD1. Germline CDR1 and CDR2: SQVTM and ANQGSEA. J gave up 1 base and V 3 bases, and 8 bases lay outside the gene matches. The CDR3 is 17 amino acids. CDR3 bases: TGCAGCGTTGAGGACAGGGGGACACCTTTGAACACCGGGGAGCTGTTTTTT. Translated: CSVEDRGTPLNTGELFF.

Remarks on this clonotype: The junction departs from the called germline gene at one end, perhaps through a read error. V gene TRBV15 combines with J gene TRBJ1-5, with 7 bases matching TRBD1. The V gene's germline CDR1 is LNHNV and CDR2 YYDKDF (reference sequence). The CDR3 consists of 14 residues. CDR3 in DNA: TGTGCCACCAGCAGAGGCAGGGGGGGGCAGCCCCGGCATTTT. It encodes CATSRGRGGQPRHF. The entire variable domain, with the rest obtained from reference TRBV15 and TRBJ1-5, is as follows: DAMVIQNPRYQVTQFGKPVTLSCSQTLNHNVMYWYQQKSSQAPKLLFHYYDKDFNNEADTPDNFQSRRPNTSFCFLDIRSPGLGDTAMYLCATSRGRGGQPRHFGDGTRLSIL.

The chain recombines TRBV12-3 or TRBV12-4 with TRBJ2-5; D remains ambiguous. Trimming took off 5 bases at V and 11 bases at J, with 21 bases between the two ends. The CDR3 length is 14 residues. CDR3 sequence: CASSDDPRDYVQYF. The CDR3 DNA is TGTGCCAGCAGTGATGACCCGCGTGATTACGTGCAGTACTTC.

The table lists this clonotype with many counts. This chain uses TRBV7-3 with TRBJ2-3; D remains ambiguous. CDR3 size: 15 residues. Germline loops: CDR1 SGHTA, CDR2 FQGTGA. The V gene lost 0 bases and the J gene lost 4 bases, with 11 bases spanning the gap. CDR3 residues: CASSLTHGRADTQYF. DNA for the CDR3: TGTGCCAGCAGCTTAACCCACGGACGAGCAGATACGCAGTATTTT.

Comments on this clonotype: This clone may be a read error of a much larger clone one base away. The chain combines TRBV7-9 with TRBJ2-7; D is unresolved. V lost 5 bases, J lost 6 bases, and 14 bases lay in between. The CDR3 extends over 13 amino acids. Germline-derived CDR1 and CDR2 are SEHNR and FQNEAQ (reference sequence). Here the CDR3 DNA reads TGTGCCAGCAGCCCGCCGACGGACGGCGAGCAGTACTTC. This translates into CASSPPTDGEQYF.

The rearrangement links TRBV4-2 to TRBJ2-5; 12 bases match TRBD2. Germline CDR1 is LGHNA and CDR2 is YNFKEQ. The CDR3 spans 17 residues. The V gene end was trimmed by 1 base and the J gene end by 1 base; junction bases not matched to a gene: 4. As DNA, the CDR3 is TGTGCCAGCAGCCAAGGCCTAGCGGGGGGGCCCCAAGAGACCCAGTACTTC. The encoded protein is CASSQGLAGGPQETQYF.

A remark on this clonotype: At one of its ends the junction is not consistent with the germline gene, which may arise from a read error. The chain employs TRBV15 and TRBJ2-6, with no clear D. Germline loops: CDR1 LNHNV, CDR2 YYDKDF (reference sequence). This CDR3 spans 15 amino acids. CDR3 sequence: CATSRGQSEANVLTF. Here the CDR3 DNA reads TGTGCCACCAGCAGAGGGCAATCTGAGGCCAACGTCCTGACTTTC.

This clonotype was recorded once. Germline is not matched at one junction end, which may reflect a read error. J is TRBJ1-1 and V is TRBV28; possibly TRBD1 for D (5 bases). The CDR3 spans 14 residues. Germline lookup yields CDR1 MDHEN and CDR2 SYDVKM. In DNA form, the CDR3 reads TGTGTCAGCAGAACCCTCACAGGGAACACTGAAGCTTTCTTT. Protein product: CVSRTLTGNTEAFF.

In its sample, this clonotype was seen many times. This chain uses TRBV5-1 with TRBJ2-2; D is ambiguous. Per germline, CDR1 SGHRS and CDR2 YFSETQ. The CDR3 extends over 16 amino acids. The V and J ends lost 4 bases and 2 bases respectively, with 15 bases between them. The CDR3 sequence is CASSPYHTDNTGELFF. The CDR3 DNA reads TGCGCCAGCAGCCCATACCATACAGACAACACCGGGGAGCTGTTTTTT.

This clonotype was found many times. V is TRBV7-9 and J is TRBJ2-3; 11 bases agree with TRBD2. CDR3 length equals 16 residues. Germline loops: CDR1 SEHNR, CDR2 FQNEAQ (reference sequence). V shed 1 base and J 3 bases; nucleotides not matched to a gene: 3. CDR3 nucleotide sequence: TGTGCCAGCAGCTTAGGACTAGCGGGGAGAACAGATACGCAGTATTTT. Its protein product is CASSLGLAGRTDTQYF.

In this sample, this clonotype turned up a few times. The gene calls are TRBV5-5 and TRBJ1-1, with 7 bases matching TRBD1. Germline V CDR1 and CDR2: SGHKS, YYEKEE (reference sequence). V dropped 3 bases and J dropped 3; count of bases not matched to a gene: 8. There are 15 residues in the CDR3. The CDR3 is CASSSRQGSDTEAFF. CDR3 coding DNA: TGTGCCAGCAGCTCGCGACAGGGATCCGACACTGAAGCTTTCTTT. Together with reference TRBV5-5 and TRBJ1-1, the CDR3 gives the full variable domain: DAGVTQSPTHLIKTRGQQVTLRCSPISGHKSVSWYQQVLGQGPQFIFQYYEKEERGRGNFPDRFSARQFPNYSSELNVNALLLGDSALYLCASSSRQGSDTEAFFGQGTRLTVV.

There are a few counts of this clonotype. This sequence joins TRBV5-1 and TRBJ2-3; the D is unclear. The length of the CDR3 is 13 residues. Germline V CDR1 and CDR2: SGHRS, YFSETQ. V lost 6 bases and J lost 4, with 12 bases in between. CDR3 in amino acids: CASTLPFADTQYF. The CDR3 nucleotides read TGCGCCAGCACCCTCCCCTTTGCAGATACGCAGTATTTT.

As concerns this clonotype: Since a much larger clone is just one base distant, this may be a read error. CDR3 loop: CVISDRTGKAYNEQFF. CDR3 DNA sequence: TGTGTCATCAGTGACCGGACAGGCAAAGCCTACAATGAGCAGTTCTTC. The chain combines TRBV10-3 with TRBJ2-1, with TRBD1 identical over 7 bases. This CDR3 has 16 amino acids. Looked up from germline, CDR1 is ENHRY and CDR2 is SYGVKD.

The V and J genes are TRBV7-2 and TRBJ2-7; the D call may be TRBD1 or TRBD2 (5 bases each). This CDR3 comprises 14 residues. Germline V gene data show CDR1 as SGHTA and CDR2 as FQGNSA. V gave up 2 bases and J gave up 0 bases, with 8 bases separating them. CDR3 protein: CTSSLNGASYEQYF. DNA for the CDR3: TGTACCAGCAGCTTAAACGGGGCCTCCTACGAGCAGTACTTC.

Points on this clonotype: The germline gene is not matched at one end of the junction; a read error may be the cause. V is TRBV6-5 and J is TRBJ2-1; no firm D call. The CDR3 covers 13 residues. Germline CDR1 and CDR2: MNHEY and SVGAGI. The CDR3 here is CTSSLGPIDEQFF. The CDR3 nucleotides are TGTACCAGCAGTCTGGGTCCTATCGATGAGCAGTTCTTC.

This clonotype has just a few counts. The V call is TRBV7-8, the J call TRBJ2-6; D perhaps matches TRBD1 (6 bases). This CDR3 contains 18 residues. Deletions cut 5 bases from V and 3 bases from J, with 20 bases between. From germline, CDR1 is SGHVS and CDR2 FQNEAQ. CDR3 sequence (DNA): TGTGCCAGCAGCCAAAACAGGGAATTGCAACTTGGGGCCAACGTCCTGACTTTC. Translated, it gives CASSQNRELQLGANVLTF.

This clonotype has a count of ten or more. The chain has TRBV7-2 and TRBJ2-7; D is perhaps TRBD1 or TRBD2 (5 bases each). The CDR3 is 14 residues long. Trimming stripped 2 bases from V and 3 bases from J, with 11 bases between. Per germline, CDR1 SGHTA and CDR2 FQGNSA. The CDR3 DNA is TGTGCCAGCAGCTTACCGGGGACCGTCTACGAGCAGTACTTC. Its translation: CASSLPGTVYEQYF.

This clonotype was observed at least ten times. The chain joins TRBV27 to TRBJ1-5, with D perhaps matching TRBD1 (5 bases). Deletions cut 8 bases from V and 7 bases from J, with 12 bases between. Germline V lookup: CDR1 MNHEY, CDR2 SMNVEV (reference sequence). This CDR3 spans 12 amino acids. The CDR3 sequence is CASSSGNQPQHF. In DNA form, the CDR3 reads TGTGCCAGCTCTTCAGGGAACCAGCCCCAGCATTTT.

The V gene is TRBV7-2, the J gene TRBJ1-5, with D unresolved. CDR1 is SGHTA, CDR2 FQGNSA, per germline. Trimming took 7 bases from V and 5 from J, leaving 12 bases between them. This CDR3 has 13 amino acids. CDR3 region: CASTNWADQPQHF. DNA for the CDR3: TGTGCCAGCACGAACTGGGCGGATCAGCCCCAGCATTTT.

This clonotype was seen a few times. The V gene is TRBV20-1, the J gene TRBJ2-1, with TRBD2 identical over 11 bases. The germline V gene encodes CDR1 DFQATT and CDR2 SNEGSKA (reference sequence). Trimming at V came to 1 base and at J to 4 bases, leaving 0 bases not matched to a gene. The CDR3 is 14 residues long. CDR3 in amino acids: CSARGTSGYNEQFF. The DNA of the CDR3 is TGCAGTGCTAGAGGGACTAGCGGGTACAATGAGCAGTTCTTC.

Ten or more counts support this clonotype. The rearrangement joins TRBV12-3 or TRBV12-4 to TRBJ2-6; D unclear. The ends were cut back, 6 bases at V and 0 bases at J, with 15 bases in the middle. The CDR3 has 17 residues. DNA for the CDR3: TGTGCCAGCAGCCCCAGGACCGTTGGCTCTGGGGCCAACGTCCTGACTTTC. It translates to CASSPRTVGSGANVLTF.

CDR3 coding DNA: TGCAGTGCTAGAGTAACAGGACGACAACATTCGCAGCCCCAGCATTTT. Its translation: CSARVTGRQHSQPQHF. The chain carries TRBV20-1 and TRBJ1-5; D might be TRBD1 (5 bases). CDR3 length equals 16 residues. Trimming stripped 1 base from V and 7 bases from J, with 20 bases between. The V gene's germline CDR1 is DFQATT and CDR2 SNEGSKA (reference sequence).